These 6 T cell receptor beta chains share one sample of origin, sequenced in a study of blood T cell repertoires in COVID-19. This table comes from immunoSEQ multiplex PCR, and its TCRdb copy is limited to in-frame clones, with some not included. The sample has some 70,000 clones, over 70% seen once. The sample was peripheral blood. These receptors all stem from a man in his fifties with active COVID-19.

The V and J genes are TRBV4-3 and TRBJ2-1; 10 nucleotides match TRBD1. CDR1 LGHNA and CDR2 YSLEER come from the germline V gene. V shed 2 bases, J shed 4 bases, and the junction held 5 bases outside the gene matches. The CDR3 loop spans 16 amino acids. CDR3 loop: CASSQRRDRGYNEQFF. As DNA, the CDR3 is TGCGCCAGCAGCCAACGCCGGGACAGGGGTTACAATGAGCAGTTCTTC.

The rearrangement joins TRBV7-9 to TRBJ2-7; TRBD2 matches 7 bases. The V gene's germline CDR1 is SEHNR and CDR2 FQNEAQ (reference sequence). Trimming took 5 bases from V and 2 from J; bases not matched to a gene: 6. This CDR3 spans 14 amino acids. CDR3 coding DNA: TGTGCCAGCAGCGTAAGCGGGACGGCCTACGAGCAGTACTTC. Translating gives CASSVSGTAYEQYF.

This chain connects TRBV2 to TRBJ1-1; D is ambiguous. The CDR3 length is 14 residues. Germline CDR1 reads SNHLY; CDR2 reads FYNNEI. V was clipped by 4 bases and J by 1 base, with 10 bases between them. CDR3 loop: CASSVLYPNTEAFF. CDR3 sequence (DNA): TGTGCCAGCAGTGTTCTCTACCCGAACACTGAAGCTTTCTTT.

The chain employs TRBV27 and TRBJ1-5; D is perhaps TRBD1 (5 bases). In germline, CDR1 is MNHEY, CDR2 SMNVEV (reference sequence). The CDR3 has 14 residues. Trimming pared 4 bases from V and 3 bases from J, leaving 10 bases between. The CDR3 DNA follows: TGTGCCAGCAGTTCTGGACAATTCAATCAGCCCCAGCATTTT. Translation: CASSSGQFNQPQHF.

V is TRBV5-6 and J is TRBJ1-3, with 8 positions matching TRBD1. Germline V gene lookup returns CDR1 SGHDT and CDR2 YYEEEE. J was trimmed by 2 bases and V by 2 bases; bases with no gene match: 3. This CDR3 is built from 15 residues. CDR3: CASSLQGVPGNTIYF. The CDR3 DNA reads TGTGCCAGCAGCTTACAGGGGGTCCCTGGAAACACCATATATTTT.

This chain joins TRBV30 and TRBJ2-2, with D tentatively TRBD1 (6 bases). Germline CDR1 and CDR2: GTSNPN and SVGIG (reference sequence). Trimming stripped 4 bases from V and 3 bases from J, with 12 bases between. This CDR3 has 14 amino acids. The CDR3 here is CAWNSQGHTGELFF. In nucleotides, the CDR3 is TGTGCCTGGAACTCACAGGGCCACACCGGGGAGCTGTTTTTT.